The entry that follows covers one T cell receptor (beta chain) sequence. Primed by a sample-barcoded 5' primer and a J-beta primer mix, a second PCR proceeded for about 7 to 11 cycles. Each cDNA molecule carried a tag from a template-switch adaptor that contained 12 random nucleotides. TCRdb re-analysed the 5' RACE reads in MiXCR, keeping a single row per CDR3 protein. The data show around 850,000 distinct CDR3 sequences, about 34% seen once. Donors were healthy Caucasian individuals from Russia aged roughly 6 to 90. This entry comes from a study of blood T cells in healthy people across ages. The CDR3 runs 15 residues. V was trimmed by 2 bases and J by 5 bases, leaving 15 bases between them. Germline CDR1 reads KGHSH; CDR2 reads LQKENI.

Sequenced: blood. The rearrangement joins TRBV18 to TRBJ2-5; D remains unclear. This sequence originates from a man younger than 35 in good health. CDR3 in amino acids: CASSPIVTRRETQYF. The CDR3 coding sequence is TGTGCCAGCTCACCAATCGTTACCCGTCGGGAGACCCAGTACTTC. Full variable domain (rest looked up from reference TRBV18 and TRBJ2-5): NAGVMQNPRHLVRRRGQEARLRCSPMKGHSHVYWYRQLPEEGLKFMVYLQKENIIDESGMPKERFSAEFPKEGPSILRIQQVVRGDSAAYFCASSPIVTRRETQYFGPGTRLLVL.